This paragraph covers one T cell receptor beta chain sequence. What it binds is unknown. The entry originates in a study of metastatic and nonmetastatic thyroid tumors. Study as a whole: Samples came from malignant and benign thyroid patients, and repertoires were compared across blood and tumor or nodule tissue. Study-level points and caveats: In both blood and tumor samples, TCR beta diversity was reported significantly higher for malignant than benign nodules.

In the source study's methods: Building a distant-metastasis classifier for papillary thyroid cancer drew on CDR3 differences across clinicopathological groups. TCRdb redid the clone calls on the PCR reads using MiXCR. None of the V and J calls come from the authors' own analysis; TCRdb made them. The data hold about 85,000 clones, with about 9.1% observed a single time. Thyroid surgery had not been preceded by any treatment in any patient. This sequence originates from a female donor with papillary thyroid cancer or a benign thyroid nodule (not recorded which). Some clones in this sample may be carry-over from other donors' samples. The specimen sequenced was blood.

Here the CDR3 reads CASSLRTGRGTQYF. The CDR3 region has the DNA TGTGCCAGCAGCCTTCGGACAGGGCGAGGGACCCAGTACTTC. The rearrangement links TRBV5-6 to TRBJ2-5, with TRBD1 matching over 8 bases. V lost 4 bases and J lost 7; bases outside the gene matches: 9. This CDR3 region has 14 residues. Germline loops: CDR1 SGHDT, CDR2 YYEEEE.